The entry below gives a single T cell receptor (beta chain) sequence along with its context. This specimen comes from a study of blood T cell repertoires in COVID-19. Across the whole study: Nucleic acid was either cDNA or gDNA, and it came from T cells, B-cell-depleted T cells, or PBMCs.

Clones were read by immunoSEQ multiplex PCR, and TCRdb kept only the in-frame ones, dropping some. The profile shows approximately 210,000 clones, roughly 90% of them singletons. The sequence derives from a man aged 30 to 45 who had recovered from COVID-19. Sequencing was done on a sample of peripheral blood.

Here the CDR3 reads CASTTTSRAGELFF. The CDR3 bases are TGTGCCAGCACGACGACTAGCAGGGCCGGGGAGCTGTTTTTT. The chain combines TRBV2 with TRBJ2-2; 7 bases fit TRBD2. J lost 6 bases, V lost 7 bases, and 8 bases had no gene match. Per germline, CDR1 SNHLY and CDR2 FYNNEI. This CDR3 spans 14 amino acids.